This TCR beta chain was obtained from a study of cytomegalovirus exposure and HLA in healthy donors. In regard to this clone: Its cognate antigen is unknown.

General study findings and limits: Analyses of presence/absence relied on an assumption of roughly uniform sequencing depth across donors. CMV serostatus alone was available as immune exposure information.

The PCR contained 60 Vbeta and 13 Jbeta primers. The protocol was immunoSEQ multiplex PCR, while the TCRdb copy is restricted to in-frame clones and leaves out a portion. The table lists some 110,000 clones. The CDR3 is 13 residues long. The V end was cut by 11 bases, the J end by 0 bases, with 11 bases between. CDR1 and CDR2 (germline): MNHEY, SVGAGI. Sequenced material: PBMCs. This TCR was sampled from a man between 35 and 55 years old in good health and CMV-seropositive. V usage is TRBV6-5 and J usage is TRBJ1-3; D gene uncertain. The chain's CDR3 is CAVQPFSGNTIYF. For the CDR3, the DNA is TGTGCCGTACAGCCTTTCTCTGGAAACACCATATATTTT.